Only one count was recorded for the clone carrying this TCR beta chain. Authors' processing steps: Estimation of nucleated cell counts relied on the amplification of reference gene primers. TCRdb keeps only in-frame clones here, not all; method: immunoSEQ multiplex PCR. Clone size and V and J calls were adopted from that table, with D and trimming inferred from the DNA. This sample yields about 140,000 clones, of which 84% are seen a single time; 5% to 6% belongs to the top ten. This record belongs to a study of blood T cell repertoires in COVID-19. Study in general: COVID-19 samples, acute and convalescent, were from the United States, Italy and Spain.

Sequenced input: PBMCs or T cells enriched from blood (not recorded which). The TCR was taken from a middle-aged man with acute COVID-19.

The CDR3 DNA is TGTGCCACCAGTGAGACCGACAGGGAATACACAGATACGCAGTATTTT. This encodes CATSETDREYTDTQYF. The chain uses TRBV24-1 and TRBJ2-3; 7 positions match TRBD1. In germline, CDR1 is KGHDR, CDR2 SFDVKD. The CDR3 runs 16 residues. The V segment lost 4 bases and the J segment 2 bases; nucleotides outside the gene matches: 8.